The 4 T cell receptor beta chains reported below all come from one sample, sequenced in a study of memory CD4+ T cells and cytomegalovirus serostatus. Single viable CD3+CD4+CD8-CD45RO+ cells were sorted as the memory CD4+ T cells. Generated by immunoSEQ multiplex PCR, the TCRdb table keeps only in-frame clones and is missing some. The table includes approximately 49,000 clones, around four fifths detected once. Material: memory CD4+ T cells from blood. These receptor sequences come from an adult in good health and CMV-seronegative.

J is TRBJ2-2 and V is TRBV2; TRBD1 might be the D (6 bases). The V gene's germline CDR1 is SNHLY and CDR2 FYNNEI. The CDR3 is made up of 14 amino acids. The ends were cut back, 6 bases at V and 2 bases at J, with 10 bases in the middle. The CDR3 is CASRLGQNTGELFF. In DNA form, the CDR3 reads TGTGCCAGCAGATTGGGACAAAACACCGGGGAGCTGTTTTTT. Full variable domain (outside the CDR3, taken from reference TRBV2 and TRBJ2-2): EPEVTQTPSHQVTQMGQEVILRCVPISNHLYFYWYRQILGQKVEFLVSFYNNEISEKSEIFDDQFSVERPDGSNFTLKIRSTKLEDSAMYFCASRLGQNTGELFFGEGSRLTVL.

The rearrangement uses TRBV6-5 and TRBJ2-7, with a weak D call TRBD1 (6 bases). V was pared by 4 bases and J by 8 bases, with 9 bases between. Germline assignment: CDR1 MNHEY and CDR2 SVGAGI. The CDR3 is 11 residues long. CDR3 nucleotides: TGTGCCAGCAGTTTACAGGGAAAGCAGTACTTC. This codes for CASSLQGKQYF.

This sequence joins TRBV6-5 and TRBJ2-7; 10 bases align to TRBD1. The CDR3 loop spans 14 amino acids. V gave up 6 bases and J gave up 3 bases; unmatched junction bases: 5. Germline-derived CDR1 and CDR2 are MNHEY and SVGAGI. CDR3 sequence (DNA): TGTGCCAGCAGCCGGGGGACAGGGGTCTACGAGCAGTACTTC. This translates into CASSRGTGVYEQYF.

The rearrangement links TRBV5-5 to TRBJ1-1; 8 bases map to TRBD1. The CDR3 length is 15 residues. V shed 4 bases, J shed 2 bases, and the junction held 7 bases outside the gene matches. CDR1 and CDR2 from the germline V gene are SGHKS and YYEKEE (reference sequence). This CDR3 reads CASSPLGQANTEAFF. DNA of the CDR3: TGTGCCAGCAGCCCCCTGGGACAGGCAAACACTGAAGCTTTCTTT.